Below, 19 T cell receptor beta chains from the same sample are listed, as sequenced in a study of T cell repertoires in cytomegalovirus infection. Their cognate antigens are unknown. TCRdb processed the reads anew with MiXCR; each CDR3 protein has one entry. The profile shows 600,000 to 700,000 distinct CDR3 sequences, 30% to 35% of them singletons. Here the sequenced sample was cultured PBMCs, taken from culture after CMV antigen stimulation. The source is a human donor in good health (CMV status not recorded). Some clones in this sample may be carry-over from other donors' samples.

The rearrangement joins TRBV7-2 to TRBJ2-5; possibly TRBD1 for D (5 bases). Trimming removed 4 bases at V and 9 bases at J, with 15 bases between. Germline CDR1 and CDR2: SGHTA and FQGNSA. The CDR3 consists of 13 residues. In DNA form, the CDR3 reads TGTGCCAGCAGCTCGGATAGGGGCCGAGCCCAGTACTTC. Protein sequence: CASSSDRGRAQYF.

This clonotype has only one observation. The CDR3 is CSARGEITQYF. For the CDR3, the DNA is TGCAGTGCTAGAGGGGAGATCACGCAGTATTTT. The rearrangement joins TRBV20-1 to TRBJ2-3, with D maybe TRBD2 (5 bases). Germline V CDR1 and CDR2: DFQATT, SNEGSKA (reference sequence). The CDR3 runs to 11 residues. Trimming shortened V by 1 base and J by 9 bases, and 8 bases separated the two germline ends.

The chain links TRBV5-1 to TRBJ2-1, with 15 bases matching TRBD2. V lost 1 base to trimming and J lost 1 base; unmatched junction nucleotides: 6. CDR3 length: 19 residues. CDR1 and CDR2 from the germline V gene are SGHRS and YFSETQ. CDR3 in amino acids: CASSLSGTSGGLSYNEQFF. For the CDR3, the DNA is TGCGCCAGCAGCTTGAGCGGGACTAGCGGGGGGTTATCCTACAATGAGCAGTTCTTC.

A few counts support this clonotype. This rearrangement joins TRBV5-6 to TRBJ2-3; possible D gene TRBD2, 5 bases. In germline, CDR1 is SGHDT, CDR2 YYEEEE. The CDR3 runs to 16 residues. V was pared by 0 bases and J by 2 bases, with 13 bases between. CDR3: CASSLASSFITDTQYF. The CDR3, as DNA: TGTGCCAGCAGCTTGGCTTCTAGCTTTATCACAGATACGCAGTATTTT.

This clonotype was counted many times. This sequence joins TRBV7-2 and TRBJ2-3; 12 nucleotides align to TRBD2. The CDR3 is 14 amino acids. Germline loops: CDR1 SGHTA, CDR2 FQGNSA. J gave up 8 bases and V 6 bases, and 6 bases lay outside the gene matches. The CDR3 DNA is TGTGCCAGCAGGCTAGCGGGGGGGCCGGGTACGCAGTATTTT. This gives the protein CASRLAGGPGTQYF.

This clonotype was observed a handful of times. V usage is TRBV10-3 and J usage is TRBJ2-1; the D gene is possibly TRBD2 (6 bases). V was trimmed by 3 bases and J by 4 bases, leaving 19 bases between them. Germline values: CDR1 ENHRY, CDR2 SYGVKD. The CDR3 length is 17 residues. The CDR3 region has the DNA TGTGCCATCAGTGACGCGGGGTCGGCGGGCTCATACAATGAGCAGTTCTTC. This codes for CAISDAGSAGSYNEQFF.

The rearrangement links TRBV12-5 to TRBJ2-1; no firm D call. The CDR3 runs to 13 residues. V was trimmed by 7 bases and J by 7 bases, leaving 14 bases between them. Looked up from germline, CDR1 is LGHNT and CDR2 is FRNRAP. CDR3 nucleotides: TGTGCTAGTGCCCAACCCTTGGGAAATGAGCAGTTCTTC. This codes for CASAQPLGNEQFF.

This clonotype was detected only a few times. This chain uses TRBV11-3 with TRBJ2-2, with D uncertain. There are 15 residues in the CDR3. Trimming stripped 0 bases from V and 3 bases from J, with 8 bases between. Germline V lookup: CDR1 SGHNT, CDR2 YENEEA. CDR3 nucleotides: TGTGCCAGCAGCTTAGATGGGTTGGACACCGGGGAGCTGTTTTTT. Translation gives CASSLDGLDTGELFF.

The chain couples TRBV12-3 or TRBV12-4 to TRBJ2-7; the D gene could be TRBD1 or TRBD2 (5 bases each). Trimming cost V 3 bases and J 2 bases, with 14 bases left between them. The CDR3 spans 15 residues. The CDR3 loop reads CASSFVGAGAYEQYF. The CDR3 DNA sequence: TGTGCCAGCAGTTTTGTCGGGGCGGGTGCCTACGAGCAGTACTTC.

This rearrangement joins TRBV10-3 to TRBJ1-2; D uncertain. Trimming pared 3 bases from V and 4 bases from J, leaving 6 bases between. This CDR3 has 12 residues. Germline CDR1 reads ENHRY; CDR2 reads SYGVKD. In nucleotides, the CDR3 is TGTGCCATCAGTGAAACATCCTATGGCTACACCTTC. It yields the protein CAISETSYGYTF.

The gene calls are TRBV18 and TRBJ2-3; no clear D gene. This CDR3 is 15 amino acids long. Trimming took off 4 bases at V and 0 bases at J, with 11 bases between the two ends. CDR1 is KGHSH and CDR2 is LQKENI in the germline V gene. The CDR3 nucleotides read TGTGCCAGCTCACTTCTTGGCATTAGCACAGATACGCAGTATTTT. This gives the protein CASSLLGISTDTQYF.

The chain employs TRBV6-5 and TRBJ2-6, with 8 bases lining up with TRBD2. From germline, CDR1 is MNHEY and CDR2 SVGAGI. V lost 2 bases to trimming and J lost 1 base; unmatched junction nucleotides: 4. The CDR3 covers 17 residues. CDR3 region: CASSYAGGSSGANVLTF. As DNA, the CDR3 is TGTGCCAGCAGTTACGCGGGGGGATCATCTGGGGCCAACGTCCTGACTTTC.

This clonotype occurred a few times. This rearrangement joins TRBV27 to TRBJ1-2, with 8 bases matching TRBD1. The junction had 12 bases not matched to a gene; V was cut back by 10 bases and J by 5 bases. The V gene's germline CDR1 is MNHEY and CDR2 SMNVEV (reference sequence). This CDR3 comprises 14 residues. In DNA, the CDR3 is TGTGCCACCCAAAAACTTAGGACAGGGTATGGCTACACCTTC. This gives the protein CATQKLRTGYGYTF.

This clonotype occurred a few times. V is TRBV4-1 and J is TRBJ2-2; D is perhaps TRBD2 (6 bases). This CDR3 has 15 amino acids. The germline V gene encodes CDR1 MGHRA and CDR2 YSYEKL. V lost 1 base to trimming and J lost 1 base, with 7 bases between them. The DNA of the CDR3 is TGCGCCAGCAGCCAAGTGCGGGGGAACACCGGGGAGCTGTTTTTT. It codes for CASSQVRGNTGELFF.

This clonotype turned up a few times. The chain employs TRBV20-1 and TRBJ1-5, with TRBD1 matching 8 bases. This CDR3 region has 14 residues. Germline V gene lookup returns CDR1 DFQATT and CDR2 SNEGSKA (reference sequence). The junction had 9 bases not matched to a gene; V was cut back by 5 bases and J by 6 bases. DNA of the CDR3: TGCAGTGCTGAAGAGGACAGGGCAGGTCAGCCCCAGCATTTT. Protein: CSAEEDRAGQPQHF.

The DNA for the CDR3 is TGTGCCAGCAGTTTAGGTATCGGACAGGGCGGTATGGGGGCTTTCTTT. As protein: CASSLGIGQGGMGAFF. The chain carries TRBV27 and TRBJ1-1, with TRBD1 identical over 8 bases. J gave up 11 bases and V 2 bases, and 16 bases lay outside the gene matches. Germline CDR1 reads MNHEY; CDR2 reads SMNVEV (reference sequence). This CDR3 is 16 amino acids long.

The chain employs TRBV14 and TRBJ2-1; D is tentatively TRBD1 or TRBD2 (5 bases each). CDR1 is SGHDN, CDR2 FVKESK, per germline. The germline V and J ends were trimmed by 3 bases and 0 bases, with 15 bases remaining between them. The CDR3 extends over 17 amino acids. The CDR3 region is CASSHPGTTISYNEQFF. CDR3 DNA: TGTGCCAGCAGCCACCCCGGGACCACCATCTCCTACAATGAGCAGTTCTTC.

CDR3 residues: CASSLLQLPTNEKLFF. CDR3 sequence (DNA): TGTGCCAGCAGCTTATTGCAATTGCCAACTAATGAAAAACTGTTTTTT. The chain links TRBV7-9 to TRBJ1-4; D gene unclear. Per germline, CDR1 SEHNR and CDR2 FQNEAQ (reference sequence). This CDR3 comprises 16 residues. V lost 2 bases and J 0 bases, leaving 10 bases between the germline ends. The full variable domain, with the rest looked up from reference TRBV7-9 and TRBJ1-4, is DTGVSQNPRHKITKRGQNVTFRCDPISEHNRLYWYRQTLGQGPEFLTYFQNEAQLEKSRLLSDRFSAERPKGSFSTLEIQRTEQGDSAMYLCASSLLQLPTNEKLFFGSGTQLSVL.

This sequence joins TRBV7-2 and TRBJ2-3, with TRBD1 matching over 7 bases. The V segment lost 1 base and the J segment 8 bases; nucleotides outside the gene matches: 6. The CDR3 length is 14 residues. CDR1 is SGHTA, CDR2 FQGNSA, per germline. The CDR3 loop is CASSLERGPGTQYF. The CDR3 nucleotides read TGTGCCAGCAGCTTAGAAAGGGGGCCTGGTACGCAGTATTTT.